Shown below are 10 T cell receptor beta chains from a single sample sequenced in a study of glioma-infiltrating T cells after dendritic cell vaccination. Noted time point: after dendritic cell vaccination, including at tumor progression/relapse. The method was immunoSEQ multiplex PCR; TCRdb's version includes in-frame clones alone and lacks a portion of them. This table holds approximately 60,000 clones, 86% found once. The source material was blood, sampled after dendritic cell vaccination. These receptors all stem from a human donor with glioblastoma.

This chain uses TRBV9 with TRBJ1-4; TRBD1 matches at 7 bases. The CDR3 totals 15 residues. The J segment lost 0 bases and the V segment lost 4 bases, leaving 3 bases of the junction unmatched. The germline V gene encodes CDR1 SGDLS and CDR2 YYNGEE. CDR3 in amino acids: CASSRQGATNEKLFF. DNA for the CDR3: TGTGCCAGCAGCCGACAGGGTGCAACTAATGAAAAACTGTTTTTT.

This chain connects TRBV19 to TRBJ1-2; D is perhaps TRBD1 (5 bases). This CDR3 is 13 amino acids long. Germline V gene data show CDR1 as LNHDA and CDR2 as SQIVND (reference sequence). V was pared by 5 bases and J by 7 bases, with 14 bases between. The CDR3: CASSANQGGGYTF. The CDR3 region has the DNA TGTGCCAGTAGTGCAAATCAGGGAGGTGGCTACACCTTC.

The gene calls are TRBV14 and TRBJ1-1; TRBD1 is a possible D gene (6 bases). Trimming removed 8 bases from V and 2 bases from J, with 9 bases in between. The germline gives CDR1 SGHDN, CDR2 FVKESK. This CDR3 has 12 amino acids. The CDR3: CASRRGNTEAFF. The CDR3 coding sequence is TGTGCCAGCCGCAGGGGAAACACTGAAGCTTTCTTT.

The count of this clone is one. This chain uses TRBV7-2 with TRBJ1-3, with 8 bases matching TRBD1. This CDR3 comprises 16 residues. Germline V lookup: CDR1 SGHTA, CDR2 FQGNSA. The ends lost 2 bases at V and 7 bases at J; junction bases unmatched: 10. In DNA, the CDR3 is TGTGCCAGCAGCTTAATGGCAGGGGGCTTAACGAACACCATATATTTT. This encodes CASSLMAGGLTNTIYF.

The chain has TRBV5-6 and TRBJ1-1; TRBD1 matches 8 bases. The CDR3 runs to 17 residues. Losses at the gene ends were 0 bases for V and 4 bases for J; bases not matched to a gene: 11. From germline, CDR1 is SGHDT and CDR2 YYEEEE. This chain's CDR3 is CASSLGDRRLGGTEAFF. DNA of the CDR3: TGTGCCAGCAGCTTGGGGGACAGGCGGCTCGGAGGCACTGAAGCTTTCTTT.

A note on this clone: A junction end diverges from the germline sequence, so it may reflect a read error. The J gene is TRBJ2-7, the V gene TRBV7-7; D is uncertain. CDR1 and CDR2 from the germline V gene are SSHAT and FNYEAQ (reference sequence). This CDR3 is built from 14 residues. The CDR3 spells CASSLYEASYEQYF. In DNA form, the CDR3 reads TGTGCTAGCAGCTTATACGAGGCTTCCTACGAGCAGTACTTC.

The chain carries TRBV19 and TRBJ2-3, with 14 bases aligning to TRBD2. The CDR3 covers 17 residues. V dropped 6 bases and J dropped 4; count of bases not matched to a gene: 9. Germline V gene lookup returns CDR1 LNHDA and CDR2 SQIVND (reference sequence). The CDR3 sequence: CASSLWGLAGVPDTQYF. The CDR3 DNA sequence: TGTGCCAGTAGCCTCTGGGGACTAGCGGGAGTGCCAGATACGCAGTATTTT.

The chain combines TRBV6-1 with TRBJ1-5, with TRBD1 matching over 7 bases. The CDR3 is made up of 15 amino acids. Germline CDR1 reads MNHNS; CDR2 reads SASEGT. V shed 3 bases and J 6 bases; nucleotides not matched to a gene: 8. In DNA, the CDR3 is TGTGCCAGCAGTGAGCGACAGGGTCTGGGTCAGCCCCAGCATTTT. Its protein is CASSERQGLGQPQHF.

The rearrangement uses TRBV30 and TRBJ1-2; the match to TRBD1 covers 12 bases. With 2 bases clipped from V and 4 bases from J, the junction kept 2 bases outside the gene matches. In germline, CDR1 is GTSNPN, CDR2 SVGIG (reference sequence). The CDR3 contains 14 residues. The CDR3 DNA follows: TGTGCCTGGAGTCGGGACAGGGGGCTCTATGGCTACACCTTC. It specifies CAWSRDRGLYGYTF.

The rearrangement links TRBV30 to TRBJ2-1; 11 bases are a match to TRBD2. Germline V gene lookup returns CDR1 GTSNPN and CDR2 SVGIG (reference sequence). After removal of 1 base from V and 7 bases from J, the junction contained 9 bases not matched to a gene. CDR3 size: 16 residues. This CDR3 reads CAWSALLAGDVNEQFF. For the CDR3, the DNA is TGTGCCTGGAGTGCCCTACTAGCGGGAGATGTTAATGAGCAGTTCTTC.